The TCR beta chain under discussion was sequenced for a study of T cell changes during pregnancy in multiple sclerosis. Trimming cost V 3 bases and J 0 bases, with 7 bases left between them. The CDR3 totals 14 residues. Germline CDR1 is SGHTA and CDR2 is FQGTGA. Measured with immunoSEQ multiplex PCR; TCRdb has only the in-frame clones, and not every one. Of around 100,000 clones listed, roughly 90% are singletons. The chain is built from TRBV7-3 and TRBJ2-3; tentatively, D is TRBD2 (6 bases). Material: peripheral blood, obtained after pregnancy. This receptor was taken from a female donor with multiple sclerosis, enrolled in a pregnancy study. In DNA, the CDR3 is TGTGCCAGCAGCTTCGGGGGTAGCACAGATACGCAGTATTTT. Protein sequence: CASSFGGSTDTQYF.